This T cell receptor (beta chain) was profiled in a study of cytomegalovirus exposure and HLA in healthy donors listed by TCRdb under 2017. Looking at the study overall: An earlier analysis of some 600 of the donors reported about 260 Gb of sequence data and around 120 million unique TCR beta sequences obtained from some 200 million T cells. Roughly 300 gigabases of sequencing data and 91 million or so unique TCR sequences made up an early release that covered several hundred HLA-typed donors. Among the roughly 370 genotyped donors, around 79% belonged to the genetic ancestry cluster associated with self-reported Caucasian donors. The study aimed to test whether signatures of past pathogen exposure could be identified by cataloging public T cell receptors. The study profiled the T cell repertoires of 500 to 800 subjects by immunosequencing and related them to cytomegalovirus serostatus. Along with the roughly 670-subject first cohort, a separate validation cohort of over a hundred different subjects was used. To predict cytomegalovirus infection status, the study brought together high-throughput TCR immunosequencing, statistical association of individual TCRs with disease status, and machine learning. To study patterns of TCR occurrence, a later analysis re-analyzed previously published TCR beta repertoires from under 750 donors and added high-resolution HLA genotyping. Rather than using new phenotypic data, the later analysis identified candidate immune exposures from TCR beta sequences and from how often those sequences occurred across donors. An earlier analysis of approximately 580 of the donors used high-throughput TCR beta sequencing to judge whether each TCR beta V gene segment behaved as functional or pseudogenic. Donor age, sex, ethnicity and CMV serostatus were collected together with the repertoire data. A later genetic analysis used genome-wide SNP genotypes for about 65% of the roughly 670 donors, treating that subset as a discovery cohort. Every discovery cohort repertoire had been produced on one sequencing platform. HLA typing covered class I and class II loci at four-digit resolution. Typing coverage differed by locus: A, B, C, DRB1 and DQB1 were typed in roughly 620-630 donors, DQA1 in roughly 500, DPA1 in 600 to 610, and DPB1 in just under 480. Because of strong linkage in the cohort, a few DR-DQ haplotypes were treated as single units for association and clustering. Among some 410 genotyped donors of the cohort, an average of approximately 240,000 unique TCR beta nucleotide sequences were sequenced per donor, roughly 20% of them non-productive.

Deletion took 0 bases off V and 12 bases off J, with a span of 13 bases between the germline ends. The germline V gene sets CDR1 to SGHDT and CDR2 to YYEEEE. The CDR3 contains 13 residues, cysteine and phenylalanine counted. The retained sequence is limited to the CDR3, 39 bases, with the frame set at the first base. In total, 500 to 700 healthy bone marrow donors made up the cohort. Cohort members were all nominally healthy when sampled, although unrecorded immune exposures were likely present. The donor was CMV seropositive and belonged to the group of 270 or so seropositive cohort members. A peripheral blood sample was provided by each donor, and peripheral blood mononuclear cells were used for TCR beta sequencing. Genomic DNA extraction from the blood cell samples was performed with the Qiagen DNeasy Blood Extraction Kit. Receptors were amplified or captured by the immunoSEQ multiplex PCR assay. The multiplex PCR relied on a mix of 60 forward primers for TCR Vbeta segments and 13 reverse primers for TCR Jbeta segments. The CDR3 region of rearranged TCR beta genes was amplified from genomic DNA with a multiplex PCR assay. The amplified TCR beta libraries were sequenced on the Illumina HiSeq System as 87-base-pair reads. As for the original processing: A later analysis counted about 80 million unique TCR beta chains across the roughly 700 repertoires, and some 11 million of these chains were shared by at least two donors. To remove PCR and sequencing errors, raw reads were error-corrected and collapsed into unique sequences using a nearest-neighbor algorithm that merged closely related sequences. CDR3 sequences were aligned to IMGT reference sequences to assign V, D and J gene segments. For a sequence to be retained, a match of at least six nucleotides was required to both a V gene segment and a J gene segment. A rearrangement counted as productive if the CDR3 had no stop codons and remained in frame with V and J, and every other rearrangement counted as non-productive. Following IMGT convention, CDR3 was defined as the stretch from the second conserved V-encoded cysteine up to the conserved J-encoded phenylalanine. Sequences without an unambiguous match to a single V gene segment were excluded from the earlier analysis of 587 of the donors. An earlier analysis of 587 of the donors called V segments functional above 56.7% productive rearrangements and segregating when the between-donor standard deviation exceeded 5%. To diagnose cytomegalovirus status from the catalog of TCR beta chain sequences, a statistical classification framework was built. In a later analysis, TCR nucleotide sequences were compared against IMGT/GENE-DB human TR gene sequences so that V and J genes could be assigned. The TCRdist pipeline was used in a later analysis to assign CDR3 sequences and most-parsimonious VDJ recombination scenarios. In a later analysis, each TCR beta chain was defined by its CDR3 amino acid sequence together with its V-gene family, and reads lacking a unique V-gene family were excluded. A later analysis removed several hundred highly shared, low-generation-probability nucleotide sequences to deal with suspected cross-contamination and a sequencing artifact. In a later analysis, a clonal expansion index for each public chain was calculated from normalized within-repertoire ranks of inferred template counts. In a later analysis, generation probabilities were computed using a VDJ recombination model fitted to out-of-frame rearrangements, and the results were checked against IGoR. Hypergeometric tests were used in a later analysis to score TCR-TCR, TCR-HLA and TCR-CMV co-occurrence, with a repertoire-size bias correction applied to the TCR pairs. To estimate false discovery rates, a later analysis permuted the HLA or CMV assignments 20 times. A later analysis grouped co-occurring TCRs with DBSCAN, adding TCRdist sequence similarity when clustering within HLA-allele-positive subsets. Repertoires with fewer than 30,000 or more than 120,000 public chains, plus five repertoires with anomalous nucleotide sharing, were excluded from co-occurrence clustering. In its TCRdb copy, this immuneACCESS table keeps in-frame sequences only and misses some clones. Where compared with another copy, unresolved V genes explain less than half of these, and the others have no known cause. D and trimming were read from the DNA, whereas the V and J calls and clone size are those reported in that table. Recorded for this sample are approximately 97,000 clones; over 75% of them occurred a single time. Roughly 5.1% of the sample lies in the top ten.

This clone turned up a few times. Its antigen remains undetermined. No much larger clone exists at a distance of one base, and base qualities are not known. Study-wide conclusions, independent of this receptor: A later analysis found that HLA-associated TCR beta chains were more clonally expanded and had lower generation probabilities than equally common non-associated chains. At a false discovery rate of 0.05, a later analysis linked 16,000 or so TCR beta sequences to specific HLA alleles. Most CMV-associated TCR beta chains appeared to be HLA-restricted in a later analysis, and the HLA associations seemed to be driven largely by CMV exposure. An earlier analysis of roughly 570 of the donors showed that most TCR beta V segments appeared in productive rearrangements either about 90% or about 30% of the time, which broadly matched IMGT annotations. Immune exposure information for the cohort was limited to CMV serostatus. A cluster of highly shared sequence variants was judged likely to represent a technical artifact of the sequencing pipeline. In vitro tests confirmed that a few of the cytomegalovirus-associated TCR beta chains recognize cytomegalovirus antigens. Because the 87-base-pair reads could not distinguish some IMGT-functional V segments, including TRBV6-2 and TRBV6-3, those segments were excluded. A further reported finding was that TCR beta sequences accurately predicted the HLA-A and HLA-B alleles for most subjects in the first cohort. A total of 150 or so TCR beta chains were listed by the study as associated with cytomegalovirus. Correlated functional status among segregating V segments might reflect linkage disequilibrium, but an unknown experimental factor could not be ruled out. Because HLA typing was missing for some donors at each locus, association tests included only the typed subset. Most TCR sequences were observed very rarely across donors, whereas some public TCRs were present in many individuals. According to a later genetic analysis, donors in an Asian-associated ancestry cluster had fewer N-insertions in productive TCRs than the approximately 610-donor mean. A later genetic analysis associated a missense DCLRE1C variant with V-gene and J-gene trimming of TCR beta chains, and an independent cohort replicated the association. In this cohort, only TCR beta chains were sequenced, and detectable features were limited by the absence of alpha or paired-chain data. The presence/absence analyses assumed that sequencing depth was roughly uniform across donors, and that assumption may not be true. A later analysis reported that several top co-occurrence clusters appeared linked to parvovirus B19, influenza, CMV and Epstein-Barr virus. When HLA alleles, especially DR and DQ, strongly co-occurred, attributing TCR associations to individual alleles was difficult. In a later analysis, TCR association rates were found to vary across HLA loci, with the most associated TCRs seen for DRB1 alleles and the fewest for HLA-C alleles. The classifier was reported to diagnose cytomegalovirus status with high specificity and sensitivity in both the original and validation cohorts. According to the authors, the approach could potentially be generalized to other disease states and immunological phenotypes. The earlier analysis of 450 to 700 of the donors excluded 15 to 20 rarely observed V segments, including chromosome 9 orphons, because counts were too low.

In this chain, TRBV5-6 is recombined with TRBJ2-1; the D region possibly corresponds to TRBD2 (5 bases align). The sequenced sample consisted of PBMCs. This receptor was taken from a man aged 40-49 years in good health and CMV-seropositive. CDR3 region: CASSLGVWSGQFF. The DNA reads TGTGCCAGCAGCTTGGGAGTCTGGAGCGGGCAGTTCTTC.